This entry features one T cell receptor beta chain sequence. This clonotype turned up a few times. The antigen it binds to is not known. No base qualities exist here, and no much larger clone lies one base off it. The roughly 39 donors, aged roughly 6 to 95 years, were systemically healthy Caucasian individuals from Russia. Each donor gave 8 to 10 milliliters of peripheral blood, collected into EDTA-treated Vacutainer tubes. PBMCs were isolated by Ficoll-Paque density-gradient centrifugation, with at least 6 million obtained per sample. Total RNA was extracted from PBMCs with Trizol reagent, with at least 5 micrograms obtained per sample. The percentages of naive CD45RAhigh/CD27high T cells were determined by flow cytometry on a PBMC aliquot from every donor. CDR1 and CDR2 (SGDLS, YYNGEE) derive from the germline V gene. Taken from cysteine to phenylalanine, the CDR3 has 15 residues. The CDR3 DNA has 45 bases and is translated from base 1. Compared with germline, V lacks 3 bases and J lacks 4 bases; bases without a gene match: 7.

The source of the sample is a study of blood T cells in healthy people across ages (dated by TCRdb to between 2014 and 2016). For the wider study: In model experiments, template switching captured about one uniquely barcoded TCR beta cDNA molecule for every two T cells. Two additional independent replicas of 1 million unique cDNA reads from the same blood draw were analyzed for two donors (one aged 18 to 30 and one aged 80 or older). To avoid experimental bias, donors of different ages were spread randomly across the sequencing lanes. Using deep sequencing normalized with unique cDNA molecular identifiers, the study measured how TCR beta repertoire diversity changes with age. Donors were grouped into four age groups: young (average approximately 16 years), middle-aged (39), aged (approximately 67) and long-lived (around 82). Broader findings and caveats from the paper: Donor CMV infection status was unknown, potentially confounding age-related changes in expanded clonotypes. Total diversity estimates from one million sequenced T cells were considered lower bounds and underestimates. Compared with the aged group, the long-lived group had more naive CD4+ T cells, fewer expanded clones and increased TCR diversity, suggesting age selection. The percentage of naive T cells measured by flow cytometry correlated strongly with observed TCR beta diversity. Observed TCR beta diversity per million T cells fell roughly linearly with age, and a significant reduction was already apparent by age around 44. Because profiling used bulk unsorted PBMCs, naive and antigen-experienced compartments could not be compared conclusively.

Library creation used 5' RACE. The sequencing machine was an Illumina HiSeq 2500. A second PCR of roughly 7 to 11 cycles was run with a J-beta primer mix and a sample-barcoded 5' primer. Each TCR beta cDNA molecule received a unique molecular identifier from a template-switch 5' adaptor carrying 12 random nucleotides. Each sample yielded at least 2.5 million CDR3-containing paired-end reads. First-strand cDNA was synthesized from all RNA with the Mint cDNA synthesis kit, primed by a TRBC-specific oligonucleotide. Following uracil-DNA glycosylase treatment, a first 18-cycle PCR with universal primers M1SS and BC2_uni_R was performed on all cDNA. The authors' analysis ran thus. For normalization, 1 million high-quality reads were randomly selected from each sample, with every read carrying a distinct molecular identifier. Reads with shared molecular identifiers were discarded instead of being binned into consensus sequences. MiTCR, set to a Q25 quality threshold and the strictest error-elimination algorithm, was used for CDR3 identification, clonotype clustering and error correction. A nonparametric unseen species model using Euler transformation provided a lower-bound estimate of total TCR beta diversity. The raw public data were reprocessed by TCRdb itself: fastp quality trimming at Q25, MiXCR clonotype calling, in-frame beta chains only. Rows merge per CDR3 protein into single entries with the most common DNA and genes. These V and J calls are TCRdb output, not the study's own analysis. The sample has about 720,000 distinct CDR3 sequences on record, over 20% of them singletons. The ten largest make up around a fifth of the sample.

The sequencing sample was made of blood. This TCR derives from a man between 65 and 85 years old in good health. The chain is encoded by TRBV9 joined to TRBJ1-1, with 9 junctional bases fitting TRBD1. This receptor has the CDR3 CASSALGQGFTEAFF. The DNA is TGTGCCAGCAGCGCCCTGGGACAGGGTTTCACTGAAGCTTTCTTT. Beyond the CDR3, the reference TRBV9 and TRBJ1-1 genes provide the residues; the full variable domain reads: DSGVTQTPKHLITATGQRVTLRCSPRSGDLSVYWYQQSLDQGLQFLIQYYNGEERAKGNILERFSAQQFPDLHSELNLSSLELGDSALYFCASSALGQGFTEAFFGQGTRLTVV.